A single sample is the source of the 28 T cell receptor beta chains below, sequenced in a study of technical replicates of blood from a few donors. Assay: immunoSEQ multiplex PCR; the TCRdb copy retains only in-frame clones and omits some. The repertoire holds under 85,000 clones, with approximately 96% as singletons. The sample comprised T cells isolated from PBMCs. These receptors came from a human donor in good health.

The chain is built from TRBV5-8 and TRBJ1-5; D remains ambiguous. The V end lost 7 bases, the J end lost 5 bases, and 7 bases lay between the germline ends. CDR3 length: 11 amino acids. CDR1 is SGHTS and CDR2 is YDEGEE in the germline V gene. The CDR3 is CASEGYQPQHF. CDR3 sequence (DNA): TGTGCCAGCGAGGGTTATCAGCCCCAGCATTTT.

The chain has TRBV13 and TRBJ2-2, with TRBD2 matching 8 bases. V shed 1 base and J 3 bases; nucleotides not matched to a gene: 4. This CDR3 is built from 16 residues. CDR1 and CDR2 from the germline V gene are PRHDT and FYEKMQ (reference sequence). The CDR3: CASSLAGTSYTGELFF. The CDR3 nucleotides are TGTGCCAGCAGCTTAGCCGGGACTAGTTACACCGGGGAGCTGTTTTTT. Based on the CDR3 plus reference TRBV13 and TRBJ2-2, the full variable domain is AAGVIQSPRHLIKEKRETATLKCYPIPRHDTVYWYQQGPGQDPQFLISFYEKMQSDKGSIPDRFSAQQFSDYHSELNMSSLELGDSALYFCASSLAGTSYTGELFFGEGSRLTVL.

The chain uses TRBV5-4 and TRBJ2-7; TRBD2 agrees at 9 bases. J lost 4 bases, V lost 5 bases, and 7 bases had no gene match. The CDR3 has 14 residues. The germline gives CDR1 SGHNT, CDR2 YYREEE (reference sequence). CDR3 sequence reads: CASRSGRSSYEQYF. Here the CDR3 DNA reads TGTGCCAGCAGAAGCGGGAGGTCCTCTTACGAGCAGTACTTC. Together with reference TRBV5-4 and TRBJ2-7, the CDR3 gives the full variable domain: ETGVTQSPTHLIKTRGQQVTLRCSSQSGHNTVSWYQQALGQGPQFIFQYYREEENGRGNFPPRFSGLQFPNYSSELNVNALELDDSALYLCASRSGRSSYEQYFGPGTRLTVT.

This clone was seen a few times. The gene calls are TRBV7-2 and TRBJ2-7; 7 bases fit TRBD1. Germline assignment: CDR1 SGHTA and CDR2 FQGNSA. V shed 3 bases, J shed 3 bases, and the junction held 5 bases outside the gene matches. The CDR3 covers 14 residues. The CDR3 protein is CASSLRQGSYEQYF. The CDR3 region has the DNA TGTGCCAGCAGCTTGCGACAGGGTAGCTACGAGCAGTACTTC.

This chain connects TRBV11-1 to TRBJ2-3; 12 nucleotides match TRBD2. The germline CDR1 and CDR2 sequences are SGHAT and FQDESV (reference sequence). Unmatched junction bases numbered 5, after V lost 5 bases and J lost 2 bases. The CDR3 totals 16 residues. The CDR3 region has the DNA TGTGCCAGCAGCCCCGGGACTAGCGGGCACACAGATACGCAGTATTTT. Its translation: CASSPGTSGHTDTQYF.

V gene TRBV27 combines with J gene TRBJ2-3; a weak D match, TRBD2 (5 bases). Germline V gives CDR1 MNHEY, CDR2 SMNVEV (reference sequence). CDR3 length: 14 amino acids. Trimming shortened V by 1 base and J by 6 bases, and 11 bases separated the two germline ends. The CDR3 nucleotides read TGTGCCAGCAGTTTATTGTTAGGGAGCGATACGCAGTATTTT. Translated: CASSLLLGSDTQYF.

This sequence joins TRBV30 and TRBJ1-2, with D maybe TRBD1 (6 bases). The CDR3 runs 13 residues. From germline, CDR1 is GTSNPN and CDR2 SVGIG (reference sequence). Trimming cost V 0 bases and J 8 bases, with 13 bases left between them. CDR3 in amino acids: CAWSVRGNDGYTF. In DNA form, the CDR3 reads TGTGCCTGGAGTGTAAGGGGGAACGACGGCTACACCTTC.

The rearrangement joins TRBV10-3 to TRBJ2-2, with D perhaps matching TRBD1 (5 bases). CDR3 length: 12 amino acids. CDR1 and CDR2 (germline): ENHRY, SYGVKD. V lost 10 bases and J lost 5, with 11 bases in between. CDR3 nucleotide sequence: TGTGCCACCGAGACAGTAACCGGGGAGCTGTTTTTT. The encoded protein is CATETVTGELFF.

This rearrangement joins TRBV6-5 to TRBJ2-3; TRBD1 matches 8 bases. Germline lookup yields CDR1 MNHEY and CDR2 SVGAGI. The CDR3 is made up of 14 amino acids. V shed 5 bases, J shed 3 bases, and the junction held 4 bases outside the gene matches. Written as DNA, the CDR3 is TGTGCCAGCAGTAGGACAGGGTTAACAGATACGCAGTATTTT. This translates into CASSRTGLTDTQYF.

The chain employs TRBV6-6 and TRBJ1-3; 7 nucleotides align to TRBD1. Germline V gene data show CDR1 as MNHNY and CDR2 as SVGAGI (reference sequence). The CDR3 has 15 residues. The junction had 4 bases not matched to a gene; V was cut back by 3 bases and J by 2 bases. The CDR3 DNA is TGTGCCAGCAGTTATAGGGACAGCCCTGGAAACACCATATATTTT. Protein: CASSYRDSPGNTIYF.

The chain is built from TRBV5-4 and TRBJ2-3; 9 nucleotides line up with TRBD2. The V gene's germline CDR1 is SGHNT and CDR2 YYREEE (reference sequence). Trimming took 3 bases from V and 1 from J; bases not matched to a gene: 3. The CDR3 is 15 amino acids. The DNA for the CDR3 is TGTGCCAGCAGCTCACGGACTAGCGGCACAGATACGCAGTATTTT. This gives the protein CASSSRTSGTDTQYF. The whole variable domain, filled in from reference TRBV5-4 and TRBJ2-3, reads ETGVTQSPTHLIKTRGQQVTLRCSSQSGHNTVSWYQQALGQGPQFIFQYYREEENGRGNFPPRFSGLQFPNYSSELNVNALELDDSALYLCASSSRTSGTDTQYFGPGTRLTVL.

This clone was seen only once. This sequence joins TRBV6-5 and TRBJ2-5; 7 nucleotides align to TRBD1. Germline loops: CDR1 MNHEY, CDR2 SVGAGI. J lost 7 bases, V lost 4 bases, and 15 bases had no gene match. The CDR3 is 16 residues long. CDR3: CASSSLSGTVPGTQYF. CDR3 DNA: TGTGCCAGCAGTTCCCTCTCCGGGACAGTCCCGGGGACCCAGTACTTC.

This clone was detected only once. CDR3 DNA: TGTGCCAGCAGTTACTCATTCGGGACAAGAAAAGAGACCCAGTACTTC. Protein product: CASSYSFGTRKETQYF. This chain uses TRBV6-5 with TRBJ2-5, with D perhaps TRBD1 (6 bases). The V end was cut by 0 bases, the J end by 3 bases, with 14 bases between. The CDR3 sequence is 16 residues long. CDR1 is MNHEY, CDR2 SVGAGI, per germline.

The chain links TRBV20-1 to TRBJ2-3, with D uncertain. In germline, CDR1 is DFQATT, CDR2 SNEGSKA (reference sequence). The ends were cut back, 0 bases at V and 5 bases at J, with 3 bases in the middle. There are 11 residues in the CDR3. The CDR3 bases are TGCAGTGCTAGAGATCGAGATACGCAGTATTTT. Its translation: CSARDRDTQYF.

The rearrangement uses TRBV6-1 and TRBJ1-4; perhaps TRBD1 as D (6 bases). Germline V lookup: CDR1 MNHNS, CDR2 SASEGT. The CDR3 sequence is 13 residues long. The V and J ends lost 5 bases and 8 bases respectively, with 12 bases between them. The DNA of the CDR3 is TGTGCCAGCAGTTCTACAGGGCAGGAAAAACTGTTTTTT. Translated: CASSSTGQEKLFF.

The V gene is TRBV10-3, the J gene TRBJ2-5; D unclear. Trimming removed 4 bases at V and 3 bases at J, with 3 bases between. The germline gives CDR1 ENHRY, CDR2 SYGVKD. The CDR3 spans 11 residues. CDR3 nucleotide sequence: TGTGCCATCAGTGCTGAAGAGACCCAGTACTTC. Translation gives CAISAEETQYF.

The rearrangement joins TRBV11-2 to TRBJ2-7; no firm D call. Between the trimmed V and J ends, which lost 4 bases and 6 bases, there was a span of 10 bases. CDR3 length: 12 amino acids. Germline lookup yields CDR1 SGHAT and CDR2 FQNNGV. The CDR3 DNA reads as TGTGCCAGCAGCTCAGTTCTCTCCGAGCAGTACTTC. Translating it yields CASSSVLSEQYF. The variable domain in full, with the rest retrieved from reference TRBV11-2 and TRBJ2-7, is EAGVAQSPRYKIIEKRQSVAFWCNPISGHATLYWYQQILGQGPKLLIQFQNNGVVDDSQLPKDRFSAERLKGVDSTLKIQPAKLEDSAVYLCASSSVLSEQYFGPGTRLTVT.

The J gene is TRBJ2-7, the V gene TRBV5-4; D is unresolved. CDR3 length equals 13 residues. With 4 bases removed from V and 5 bases from J, the gap between germline ends came to 13 bases. The germline V gene encodes CDR1 SGHNT and CDR2 YYREEE (reference sequence). The CDR3 DNA is TGTGCCAGCAGCCTGGGGTCAGTGGACGAGCAGTACTTC. Translated, it gives CASSLGSVDEQYF.

The chain has TRBV4-3 and TRBJ2-1, with TRBD2 identical over 11 bases. The junction had 5 bases not matched to a gene; V was cut back by 5 bases and J by 5 bases. There are 15 residues in the CDR3. Looked up from germline, CDR1 is LGHNA and CDR2 is YSLEER. The CDR3 coding sequence is TGCGCCAGCAGCTATATAGCGGGAGGGAACAATGAGCAGTTCTTC. It codes for CASSYIAGGNNEQFF.

The V gene is TRBV7-2, the J gene TRBJ2-7; D may be TRBD2 (7 bases). Trimming cost V 1 base and J 0 bases, with 19 bases left between them. This CDR3 has 18 amino acids. From germline, CDR1 is SGHTA and CDR2 FQGNSA. The CDR3 protein is CASSLGLAFRGLSYEQYF. The CDR3 nucleotides read TGTGCCAGCAGCTTAGGACTAGCCTTCAGGGGCCTCTCCTACGAGCAGTACTTC.

The chain employs TRBV12-5 and TRBJ2-3; a possible D gene is TRBD2 (6 bases). V shed 6 bases and J shed 2 bases, with 15 bases lying between them. CDR3 size: 15 residues. Germline-derived CDR1 and CDR2 are LGHNT and FRNRAP. The CDR3 coding sequence is TGTGCTAGTGGCCCCCGGGACTCCTACACAGATACGCAGTATTTT. It specifies CASGPRDSYTDTQYF. Complete variable domain (other parts from reference TRBV12-5 and TRBJ2-3): DARVTQTPRHKVTEMGQEVTMRCQPILGHNTVFWYRQTMMQGLELLAYFRNRAPLDDSGMPKDRFSAEMPDATLATLKIQPSEPRDSAVYFCASGPRDSYTDTQYFGPGTRLTVL.

This clone showed up just once. V usage is TRBV28 and J usage is TRBJ1-4, with 8 bases that match TRBD1. V lost 4 bases and J lost 11; bases outside the gene matches: 18. CDR1 MDHEN and CDR2 SYDVKM come from the germline V gene. This CDR3 has 17 residues. The CDR3 bases are TGTGCCAGCAGTTCCCCCCTAGAGGACAGGGATGGGGGGAAACTGTTTTTT. This translates into CASSSPLEDRDGGKLFF. The full variable domain, in which reference TRBV28 and TRBJ1-4 provide the parts outside the CDR3, is DVKVTQSSRYLVKRTGEKVFLECVQDMDHENMFWYRQDPGLGLRLIYFSYDVKMKEKGDIPEGYSVSREKKERFSLILESASTNQTSMYLCASSSPLEDRDGGKLFFGSGTQLSVL.

The chain recombines TRBV5-4 with TRBJ2-5; 13 nucleotides agree with TRBD2. Germline lookup yields CDR1 SGHNT and CDR2 YYREEE (reference sequence). The CDR3 totals 18 residues. V lost 3 bases, J lost 4 bases, and 12 bases stayed unmatched. CDR3 amino acids: CASSSGTRLAGGLETQYF. For the CDR3, the DNA is TGTGCCAGCAGCTCAGGGACACGACTAGCGGGAGGATTAGAGACCCAGTACTTC.

The V and J genes are TRBV25-1 and TRBJ1-1, with 9 bases identical to TRBD1. Per the germline V gene, CDR1 is MGHDK and CDR2 is SYGVNS. CDR3 length equals 16 residues. J was trimmed by 0 bases and V by 4 bases; bases with no gene match: 6. CDR3 sequence reads: CASSVRDREMNTEAFF. The DNA for the CDR3 is TGTGCCAGCAGTGTTCGGGACAGGGAAATGAACACTGAAGCTTTCTTT.

The chain is built from TRBV5-1 and TRBJ1-5, with 8 bases aligning to TRBD1. Losses at the gene ends were 6 bases for V and 7 bases for J; bases not matched to a gene: 9. Germline loops: CDR1 SGHRS, CDR2 YFSETQ. The CDR3 extends over 14 amino acids. The CDR3 DNA follows: TGCGCCAGCACGAGGGGTGACAGGGGACAGCCCCAGCATTTT. It is translated as CASTRGDRGQPQHF.

The chain is built from TRBV28 and TRBJ1-5, with 8 bases fitting TRBD1. The CDR3 has 16 residues. Losses at the gene ends were 4 bases for V and 7 bases for J; bases not matched to a gene: 12. The germline V gene has CDR1 MDHEN and CDR2 SYDVKM. In nucleotides, the CDR3 is TGTGCCAGCAGTTCCAGAAAGGGACAGGTGAACCAGCCCCAGCATTTT. Translating gives CASSSRKGQVNQPQHF.

The chain has TRBV9 and TRBJ2-2; D ambiguous. The CDR3 extends over 16 amino acids. V lost 0 bases to trimming and J lost 0 bases, with 9 bases between them. The V gene's germline CDR1 is SGDLS and CDR2 YYNGEE. CDR3 coding DNA: TGTGCCAGCAGCGTAGACGGTCGTGCGAACACCGGGGAGCTGTTTTTT. The encoded protein is CASSVDGRANTGELFF.

This clone has just one count. The chain carries TRBV14 and TRBJ1-2, with unresolved D. Germline V gene lookup returns CDR1 SGHDN and CDR2 FVKESK. The CDR3 runs to 15 residues. Trimming removed 2 bases from V and 2 bases from J, with 12 bases in between. The chain's CDR3 is CASSQLQNINYGYTF. CDR3 sequence (DNA): TGTGCCAGCAGCCAACTTCAGAATATAAACTATGGCTACACCTTC.